Listed below are T cell receptor beta chains from one sample, sequenced in a study of early T cells in non-severe SARS-CoV-2 infection. TCRdb fed the 5' RACE reads into MiXCR, producing one record per CDR3 protein. Altogether tens of thousands of distinct CDR3 sequences are present, 9.5% to 15% being singletons, with the ten largest covering 3% to 5%. The sequenced material came from whole blood. The receptor set was obtained from an adult who was a healthcare worker with PCR-confirmed SARS-CoV-2 infection or an uninfected control (not recorded which). CDR3s leave out the opening cysteine and the closing phenylalanine or tryptophan. D genes are given only for firm matches.

V	J	D	CDR3
TRBV5-4	TRBJ1-5	.	ASSEGSHQPQH
TRBV20-1	TRBJ2-7	.	SASIAGYEQY
TRBV6-5	TRBJ1-1	.	ASSYHRNTEAF
TRBV9	TRBJ2-3	TRBD2	ASSGGLAGDTQY
TRBV6-1	TRBJ1-6	TRBD1	ASRARTGDSPLH
TRBV5-1	TRBJ2-5	.	ASSRDNQETQY
TRBV19	TRBJ2-7	.	ASSQARGHHSYEQY
TRBV28	TRBJ2-3	TRBD2	ASSSGLAFGDTQY
TRBV7-2	TRBJ2-5	TRBD2	ASSSAGGGETQY
TRBV11-2	TRBJ2-2	TRBD2	ASSTNSGRRYTGELF
TRBV11-2	TRBJ2-5	.	ASSPSRYQETQY
TRBV4-1	TRBJ1-1	.	ASSQGISTQGTEAF
TRBV2	TRBJ2-3	TRBD2	ASSQRSGGSDTQY
TRBV18	TRBJ2-1	.	ASSPEKIRNEQF
TRBV12-3/TRBV12-4	TRBJ2-2	TRBD2	ASFGASGYTGELF
TRBV7-9	TRBJ2-7	TRBD1	ASSLDRATYEQY
TRBV20-1	TRBJ2-7	.	SARYGLIYEQY
TRBV20-1	TRBJ2-7	.	SARAPPGREDHEQY
TRBV7-2	TRBJ2-1	.	ASSHYNEQF
TRBV3-1	TRBJ1-2	.	ASSQRAYYGYT
TRBV28	TRBJ1-1	TRBD1	ASSLYPTGGYTEAF
TRBV29-1	TRBJ2-3	.	SVEDLGLGDTQY
TRBV29-1	TRBJ2-3	.	SAQMRDEDTDTQY
TRBV28	TRBJ1-5	.	ASSLNYQPQH
TRBV6-1	TRBJ2-3	.	ASSETGLTDTQY
TRBV28	TRBJ2-7	.	ASSLMSYRYEQY